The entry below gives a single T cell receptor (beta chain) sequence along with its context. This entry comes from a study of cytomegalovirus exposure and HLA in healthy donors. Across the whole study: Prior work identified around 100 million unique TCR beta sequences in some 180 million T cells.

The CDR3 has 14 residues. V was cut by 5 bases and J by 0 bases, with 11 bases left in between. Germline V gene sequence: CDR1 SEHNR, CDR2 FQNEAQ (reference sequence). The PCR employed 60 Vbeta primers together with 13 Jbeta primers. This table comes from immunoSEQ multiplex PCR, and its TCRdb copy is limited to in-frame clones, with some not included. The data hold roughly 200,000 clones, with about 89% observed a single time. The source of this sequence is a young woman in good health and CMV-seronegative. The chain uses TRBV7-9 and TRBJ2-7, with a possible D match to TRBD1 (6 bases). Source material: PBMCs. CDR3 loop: CASSKGQHSYEQYF. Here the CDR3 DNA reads TGTGCCAGCAGCAAGGGACAACACTCCTACGAGCAGTACTTC.